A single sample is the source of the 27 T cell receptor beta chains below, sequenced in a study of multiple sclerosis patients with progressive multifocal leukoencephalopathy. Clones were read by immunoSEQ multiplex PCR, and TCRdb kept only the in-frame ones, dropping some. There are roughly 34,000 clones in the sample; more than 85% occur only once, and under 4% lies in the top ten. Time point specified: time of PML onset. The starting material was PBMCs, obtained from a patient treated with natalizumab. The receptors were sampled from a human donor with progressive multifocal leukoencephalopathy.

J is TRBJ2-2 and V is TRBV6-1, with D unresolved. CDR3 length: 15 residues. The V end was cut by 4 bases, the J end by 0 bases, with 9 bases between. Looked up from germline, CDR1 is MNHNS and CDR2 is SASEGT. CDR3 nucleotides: TGTGCCAGCAGTGGGTACCGGGCGAACACCGGGGAGCTGTTTTTT. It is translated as CASSGYRANTGELFF.

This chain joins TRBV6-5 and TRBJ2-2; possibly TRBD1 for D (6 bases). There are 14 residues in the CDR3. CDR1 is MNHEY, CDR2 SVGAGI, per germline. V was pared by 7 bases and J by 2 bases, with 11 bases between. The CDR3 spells CASNNRVNTGELFF. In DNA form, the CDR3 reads TGTGCCAGCAATAACAGGGTAAACACCGGGGAGCTGTTTTTT.

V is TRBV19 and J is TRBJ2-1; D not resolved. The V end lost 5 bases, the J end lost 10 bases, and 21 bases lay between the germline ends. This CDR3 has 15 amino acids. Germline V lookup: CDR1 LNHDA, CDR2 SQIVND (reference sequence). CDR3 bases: TGTGCCAGTAGTCCCCGCCGGGCCAGAGGTCGAGAGCAGTTCTTC. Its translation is CASSPRRARGREQFF.

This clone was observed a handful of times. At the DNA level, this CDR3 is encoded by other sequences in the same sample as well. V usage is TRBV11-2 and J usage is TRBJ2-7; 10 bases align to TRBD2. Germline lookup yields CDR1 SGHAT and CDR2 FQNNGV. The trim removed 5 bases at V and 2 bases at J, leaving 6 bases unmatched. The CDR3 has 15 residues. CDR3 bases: TGTGCCAGCAGCCCGATACTAGCGGGGACCTACGAGCAGTACTTC. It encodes CASSPILAGTYEQYF.

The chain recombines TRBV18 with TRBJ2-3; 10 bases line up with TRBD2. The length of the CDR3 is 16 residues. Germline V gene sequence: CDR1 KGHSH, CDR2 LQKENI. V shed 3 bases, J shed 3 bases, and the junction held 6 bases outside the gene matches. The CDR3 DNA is TGTGCCAGCTCACCGCTGGGACTAGCGCGGACAGATACGCAGTATTTT. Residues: CASSPLGLARTDTQYF.

CDR3 loop: CASSVTGGTEAFF. CDR3 bases: TGTGCCAGCAGTGTAACAGGGGGCACTGAAGCTTTCTTT. The chain carries TRBV27 and TRBJ1-1, with 8 bases that match TRBD1. V lost 5 bases and J lost 4; bases outside the gene matches: 3. This CDR3 is 13 amino acids long. The germline V gene encodes CDR1 MNHEY and CDR2 SMNVEV (reference sequence).

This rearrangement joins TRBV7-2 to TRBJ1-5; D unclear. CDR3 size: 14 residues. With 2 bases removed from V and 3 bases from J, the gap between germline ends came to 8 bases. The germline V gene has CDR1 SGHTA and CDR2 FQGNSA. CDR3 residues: CASSLWADNQPQHF. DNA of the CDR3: TGTGCCAGCAGCTTATGGGCAGACAATCAGCCCCAGCATTTT.

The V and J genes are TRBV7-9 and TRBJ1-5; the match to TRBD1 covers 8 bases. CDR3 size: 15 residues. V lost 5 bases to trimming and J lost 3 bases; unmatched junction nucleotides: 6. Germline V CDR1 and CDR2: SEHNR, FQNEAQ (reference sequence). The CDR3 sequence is CASSPSDRVNQPQHF. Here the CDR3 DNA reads TGTGCCAGCAGCCCCTCGGACAGGGTCAATCAGCCCCAGCATTTT.

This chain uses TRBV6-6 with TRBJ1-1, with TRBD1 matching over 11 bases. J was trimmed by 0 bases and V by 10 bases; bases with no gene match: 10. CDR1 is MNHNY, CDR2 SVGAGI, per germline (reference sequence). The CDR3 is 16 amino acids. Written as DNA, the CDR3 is TGTGCCATCAAGGACAGGGGGCAACATATGAACACTGAAGCTTTCTTT. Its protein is CAIKDRGQHMNTEAFF.

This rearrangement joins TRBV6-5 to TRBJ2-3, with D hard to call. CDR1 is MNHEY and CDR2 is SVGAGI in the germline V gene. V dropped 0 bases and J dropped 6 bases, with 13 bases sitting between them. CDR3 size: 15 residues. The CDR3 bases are TGTGCCAGCAGTTACTCCTTCACTCACCCCGATACGCAGTATTTT. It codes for CASSYSFTHPDTQYF.

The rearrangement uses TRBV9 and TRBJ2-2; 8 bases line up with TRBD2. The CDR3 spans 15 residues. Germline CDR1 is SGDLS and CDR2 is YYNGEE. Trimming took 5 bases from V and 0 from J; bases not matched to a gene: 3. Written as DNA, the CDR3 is TGTGCCAGCAGTCGTAGCGGGACGAACACCGGGGAGCTGTTTTTT. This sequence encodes CASSRSGTNTGELFF.

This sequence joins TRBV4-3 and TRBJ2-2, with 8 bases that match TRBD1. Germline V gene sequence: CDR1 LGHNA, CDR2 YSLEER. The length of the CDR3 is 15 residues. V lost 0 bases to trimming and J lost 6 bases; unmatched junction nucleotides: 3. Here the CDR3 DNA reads TGCGCCAGCAGCCAAGATGGACAGGGCCCCGGGGAGCTGTTTTTT. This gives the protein CASSQDGQGPGELFF.

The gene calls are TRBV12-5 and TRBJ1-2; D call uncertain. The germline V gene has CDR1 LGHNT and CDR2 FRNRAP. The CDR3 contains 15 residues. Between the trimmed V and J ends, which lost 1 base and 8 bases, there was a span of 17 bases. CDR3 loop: CASGLDTSAGGGYTF. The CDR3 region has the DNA TGTGCTAGTGGTTTGGATACCTCAGCGGGAGGGGGCTACACCTTC.

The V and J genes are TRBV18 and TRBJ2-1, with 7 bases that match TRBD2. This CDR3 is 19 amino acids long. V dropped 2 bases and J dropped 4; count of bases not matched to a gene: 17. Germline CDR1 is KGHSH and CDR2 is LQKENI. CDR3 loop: CASSPGAGRASGDYNEQFF. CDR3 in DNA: TGTGCCAGCTCACCAGGGGCAGGTAGGGCTAGCGGAGATTACAATGAGCAGTTCTTC.

The CDR3 DNA reads TGTGCCAGCAGTGAATTAGCGGGAGGCCGCACAGATACGCAGTATTTT. Translation: CASSELAGGRTDTQYF. This rearrangement joins TRBV25-1 to TRBJ2-3; 10 bases are shared with TRBD2. Germline assignment: CDR1 MGHDK and CDR2 SYGVNS. The V segment lost 1 base and the J segment 1 base; nucleotides outside the gene matches: 2. CDR3 length: 16 amino acids.

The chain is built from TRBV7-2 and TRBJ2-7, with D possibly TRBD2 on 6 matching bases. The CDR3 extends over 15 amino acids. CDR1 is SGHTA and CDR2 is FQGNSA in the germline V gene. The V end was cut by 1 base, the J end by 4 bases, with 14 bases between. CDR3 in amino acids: CASSLVGTSWYEQYF. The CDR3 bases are TGTGCCAGCAGCTTAGTTGGCACTAGCTGGTACGAGCAGTACTTC.

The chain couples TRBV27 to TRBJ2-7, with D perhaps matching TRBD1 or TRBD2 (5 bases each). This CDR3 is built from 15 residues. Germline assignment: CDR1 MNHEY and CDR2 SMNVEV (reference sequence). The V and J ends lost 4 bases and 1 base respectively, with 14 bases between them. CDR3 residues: CASSYSGTWSYEQYF. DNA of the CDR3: TGTGCCAGCAGTTACTCCGGGACGTGGTCCTACGAGCAGTACTTC.

The CDR3 DNA reads as TGTGCCAGCTCCCGGGGAACTGGGGCCAACGTCCTGACTTTC. Its protein is CASSRGTGANVLTF. The rearrangement uses TRBV18 and TRBJ2-6; D might be TRBD2 (5 bases). The ends were cut back, 6 bases at V and 2 bases at J, with 8 bases in the middle. CDR3 length: 14 amino acids. CDR1 and CDR2 from the germline V gene are KGHSH and LQKENI.

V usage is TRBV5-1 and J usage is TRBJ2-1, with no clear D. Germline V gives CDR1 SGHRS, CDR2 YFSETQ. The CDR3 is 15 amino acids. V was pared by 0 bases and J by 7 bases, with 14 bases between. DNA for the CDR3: TGCGCCAGCAGCTTGGATTTAGGATCTGCAAATGAGCAGTTCTTC. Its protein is CASSLDLGSANEQFF.

This chain's CDR3 is CASSLVAGTGELFF. The CDR3 DNA reads TGTGCCAGCAGCTTAGTAGCAGGAACCGGGGAGCTGTTTTTT. V is TRBV7-6 and J is TRBJ2-2; no clear D. V was cut by 1 base and J by 5 bases, with 8 bases left in between. The CDR3 sequence is 14 residues long. In germline, CDR1 is SGHVS, CDR2 FNYEAQ.

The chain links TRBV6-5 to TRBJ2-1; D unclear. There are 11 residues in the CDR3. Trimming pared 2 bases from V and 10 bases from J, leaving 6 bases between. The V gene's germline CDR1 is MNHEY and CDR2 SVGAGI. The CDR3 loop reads CASSYGAEQFF. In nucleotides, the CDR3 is TGTGCCAGCAGTTACGGAGCGGAGCAGTTCTTC.

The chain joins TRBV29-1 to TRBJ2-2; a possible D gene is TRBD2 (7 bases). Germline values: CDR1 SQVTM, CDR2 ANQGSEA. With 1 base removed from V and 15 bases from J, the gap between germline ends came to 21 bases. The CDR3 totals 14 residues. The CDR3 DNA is TGCAGCGTTGAAGGGGGCAGGGGAGGGACCGTGGTGTTTTTT. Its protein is CSVEGGRGGTVVFF.

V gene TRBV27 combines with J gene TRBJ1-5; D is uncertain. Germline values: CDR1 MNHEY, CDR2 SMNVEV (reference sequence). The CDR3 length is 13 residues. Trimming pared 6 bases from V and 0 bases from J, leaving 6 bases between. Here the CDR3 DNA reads TGTGCCAGCAGGCCTTATAGCAATCAGCCCCAGCATTTT. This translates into CASRPYSNQPQHF.

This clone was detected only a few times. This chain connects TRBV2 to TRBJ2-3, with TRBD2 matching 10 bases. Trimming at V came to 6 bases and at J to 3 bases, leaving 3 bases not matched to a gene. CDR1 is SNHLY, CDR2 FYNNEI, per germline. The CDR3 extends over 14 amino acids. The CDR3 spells CASRVSGRTDTQYF. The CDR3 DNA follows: TGTGCCAGCAGAGTTAGCGGGAGGACAGATACGCAGTATTTT.

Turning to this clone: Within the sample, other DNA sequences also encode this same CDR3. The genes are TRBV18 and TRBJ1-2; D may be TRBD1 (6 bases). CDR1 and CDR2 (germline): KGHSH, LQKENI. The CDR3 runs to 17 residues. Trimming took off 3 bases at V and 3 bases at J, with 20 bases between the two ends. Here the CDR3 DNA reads TGTGCCAGCTCACCGTTGAACGCAGGGGCCCGGGACTATGGCTACACCTTC. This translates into CASSPLNAGARDYGYTF.

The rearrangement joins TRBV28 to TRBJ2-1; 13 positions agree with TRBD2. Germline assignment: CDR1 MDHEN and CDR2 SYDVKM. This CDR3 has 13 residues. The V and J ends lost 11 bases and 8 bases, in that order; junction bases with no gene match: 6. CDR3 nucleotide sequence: TGTGCCGGGGGGACTAGCGGGGTCGATGAGCAGTTCTTC. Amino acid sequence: CAGGTSGVDEQFF.

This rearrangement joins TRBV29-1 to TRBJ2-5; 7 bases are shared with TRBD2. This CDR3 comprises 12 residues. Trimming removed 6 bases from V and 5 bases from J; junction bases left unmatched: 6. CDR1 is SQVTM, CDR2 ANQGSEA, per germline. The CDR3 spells CSVGGGKETQYF. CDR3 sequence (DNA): TGCAGCGTGGGGGGAGGGAAGGAGACCCAGTACTTC.